This TCR beta chain was sequenced in a study of beta chain features in type 1 diabetes. As every portion of the isolated RNA was reverse transcribed, the sequencing read expressed TCRB transcripts. Some clones are missing from TCRdb's copy, which holds only in-frame ones; the method was immunoSEQ multiplex PCR. The sample holds about 220,000 clones; roughly 11% are singletons and the top ten take 1% to 1.5%. In its sample, this clone was seen a few times. Deletions cut 0 bases from V and 3 bases from J, with 6 bases between. The CDR3 is made up of 13 amino acids. Per germline, CDR1 LGHNA and CDR2 YNFKEQ.

The V gene is TRBV4-2, the J gene TRBJ2-7; D gene uncertain. The sequence came from a man younger than 35 in good health. Source material: central memory CD4+ T cells from blood. CDR3 DNA sequence: TGTGCCAGCAGCCAAGACCAGAACTACGAGCAGTACTTC. This sequence encodes CASSQDQNYEQYF.